The T cell receptor beta chain under discussion was sequenced for a study of cytomegalovirus exposure and HLA in healthy donors. General study results and limits: Some TCR beta chains (around 160 of them) were listed as cytomegalovirus-associated. Many donors shared some public TCRs, even though most TCR sequences were rare.

The method was immunoSEQ multiplex PCR; TCRdb's version includes in-frame clones alone and lacks a portion of them. The sample shows around 300,000 clones, around nine tenths of them seen only once. The donors formed part of the 120-subject validation cohort, distinct from the approximately 640-subject first cohort. For this clone: Its antigen is still unknown.

This clonotype was obtained from a woman younger than 35 in good health and CMV-seronegative. The sequencing input was PBMCs.

CDR3 bases: TGTGCCAGCAGCCTAGGGGTAGGGCTGAACACTGAAGCTTTCTTT. Protein: CASSLGVGLNTEAFF. This chain links TRBV7-3 with TRBJ1-1; D is perhaps TRBD1 (5 bases). The CDR3 covers 15 residues. Germline lookup yields CDR1 SGHTA and CDR2 FQGTGA. V lost 5 bases and J lost 0, with 13 bases in between.